This TCR beta chain is from a study of identical twins. Germline CDR1 SNHLY, CDR2 FYNNEI. Trimming cost V 1 base and J 9 bases, with 6 bases left between them. The CDR3 length is 12 residues. The study, taken as a whole, reports: Excess sharing between twins was weaker in beta out-of-frame sequences.

TCRdb passed the 5' RACE reads through MiXCR, listing each CDR3 protein once. The sample has 200,000 to 250,000 distinct CDR3 sequences; 6.5% are singletons. This clonotype appeared many times. Its antigen is unknown. These data are also associated with another study on T cells expressing NK-cell markers.

The receptor comes from a woman aged 18 to 35 in good health. The rearrangement links TRBV2 to TRBJ2-2; D call uncertain. Material: CD8+ T cells sorted from blood. Here the CDR3 reads CASSEEPRELFF. DNA of the CDR3: TGTGCCAGCAGTGAAGAACCTCGGGAGCTGTTTTTT. The variable domain in full, completed from reference TRBV2 and TRBJ2-2, reads EPEVTQTPSHQVTQMGQEVILRCVPISNHLYFYWYRQILGQKVEFLVSFYNNEISEKSEIFDDQFSVERPDGSNFTLKIRSTKLEDSAMYFCASSEEPRELFFGEGSRLTVL.